The T cell receptor beta chain under discussion was sequenced for a study of cytomegalovirus exposure and HLA in healthy donors. Donors sampled were nominally healthy, though unrecorded immune exposures were likely. This CDR3 is 13 amino acids long. Germline-derived CDR1 and CDR2 are SGHRS and YFSETQ. Between the trimmed V and J ends, which lost 5 bases and 7 bases, there was a span of 13 bases. Study-level points and caveats: A prior analysis recorded that most TCR beta V segments were productive about 87% or about 30% of the time.

Only one count was recorded for this clone. Its specificity is unknown. In the PCR, 60 Vbeta and 13 Jbeta primers were used. TCRdb keeps only in-frame clones here, not all; method: immunoSEQ multiplex PCR. The data contain under 150,000 clones, about three quarters of them singletons. The clonotype originates from a human donor in good health. The rearrangement joins TRBV5-1 to TRBJ2-1; weak D call: TRBD2 (5 bases). The sequencing sample was made of PBMCs. CDR3 region: CASRTQRGNEQFF. The DNA for the CDR3 is TGCGCCAGCAGGACCCAGCGCGGGAATGAGCAGTTCTTC.